This T cell receptor (beta chain) was documented in a study of blood T cell repertoires in COVID-19 (dated by TCRdb to the early 2020s). Notes on the research overall: Samples from collaborators originated in the United States, Italy and Spain and spanned both the acute and convalescent phases of COVID-19. The material from the prospective study consisted of cDNA or gDNA derived from T cells, B-cell-depleted T cells, or PBMCs. Deeply sampled blood TCRbeta repertoires from subjects exposed to, actively infected with, or recovered from COVID-19 were included in the dataset. The repertoires were released in a freely available public database intended as a resource for research on the immune response to SARS-CoV-2. Samples came from the ongoing ImmuneRACE study (first 160 participants) plus 1,254 subjects from 6 global collaborators. The sample metadata nearly always contained a de-identified subject ID, COVID-19 status, age in years and sex. Where available, HLA class I and class II types were obtained from metadata supplied by the sample provider rather than from assay-based typing.

The immunoSEQ Assay, a bias-controlled multiplex PCR, was used to amplify TCRbeta CDR3 regions from genomic DNA. For the original study's pipeline: The number of nucleated cells in each sample was estimated by amplification of reference gene primers within the assay. Sequence reads were collapsed and filtered to measure the absolute abundance of every unique TCRbeta CDR3 rearrangement. For each sample, productive Simpson clonality was calculated as the square root of Simpson's diversity index over productive rearrangements. The table comes from immuneACCESS by way of TCRdb, which keeps in-frame sequences with V and J called. Part of the clones is missing from these tables; in studies checked, under half for an unresolved V gene and the rest for unknown reasons. Clone size and V and J calls were adopted from that table, with D and trimming inferred from the DNA. Present in this sample are approximately 88,000 clones, around three quarters of which were seen just once. The ten largest clonotypes hold around 21% of the sample.

The CDR3 goes from the cysteine to the phenylalanine over 14 residues. The entry retains the CDR3 DNA only, 42 bases that are in frame from base 1. V is shortened by 1 base, J by 0 bases, and the region joining them spans 7 bases. Sequences SGHAT (CDR1) and FQNNGV (CDR2) are obtained from the germline V gene. Each collaborating institution followed its own protocols to collect whole blood in K2EDTA tubes. For TCRbeta analysis, collaborators shipped samples as frozen whole blood, isolated PBMCs, or DNA extracted from either of those sample types. On this clone: The antigen it recognizes is unknown. The record has no base qualities; no much larger clone is one base away.

Points the paper makes about the study in general: Clinical and demographic metadata were provided uncurated, with the amount varying by source and participant.

The source of this sequence is a woman older than 75 with active or convalescent COVID-19. The V gene is TRBV11-2 and the J gene is TRBJ2-7, with the identity of the D gene unclear. Sequences were obtained from peripheral blood. At the DNA level, the sequence is TGTGCCAGCAGCTTAGTTGCACACTCCTACGAGCAGTACTTC. Protein translation: CASSLVAHSYEQYF.